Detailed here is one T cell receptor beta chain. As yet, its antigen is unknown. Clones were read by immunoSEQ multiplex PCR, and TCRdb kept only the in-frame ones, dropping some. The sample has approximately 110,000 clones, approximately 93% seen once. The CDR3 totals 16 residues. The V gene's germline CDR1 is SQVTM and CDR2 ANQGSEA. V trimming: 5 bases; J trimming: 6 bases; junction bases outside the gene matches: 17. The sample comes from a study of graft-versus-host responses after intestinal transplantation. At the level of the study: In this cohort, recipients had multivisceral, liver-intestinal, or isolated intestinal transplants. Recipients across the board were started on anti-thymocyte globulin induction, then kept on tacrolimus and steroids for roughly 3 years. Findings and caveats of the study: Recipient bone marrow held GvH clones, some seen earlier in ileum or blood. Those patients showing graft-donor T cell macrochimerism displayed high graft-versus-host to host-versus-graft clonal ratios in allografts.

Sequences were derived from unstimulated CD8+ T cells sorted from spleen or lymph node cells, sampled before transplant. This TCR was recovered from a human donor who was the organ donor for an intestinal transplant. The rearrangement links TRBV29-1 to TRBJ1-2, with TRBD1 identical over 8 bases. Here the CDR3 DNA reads TGCAGCGTTTCACTCAGGGGGCGCATAGTGAAAGATGGCTACACCTTC. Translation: CSVSLRGRIVKDGYTF.